This paragraph covers one T cell receptor beta chain sequence. The antigen is unknown. Sorted naive or memory CD4+ cells met CEF peptides for roughly ten days. Per the germline V gene, CDR1 is MGHRA and CDR2 is YSYEKL. Trimming cost V 4 bases and J 5 bases, with 15 bases left between them. The CDR3 contains 15 residues. Repertoires were generated with immunoSEQ multiplex PCR, while TCRdb's copy carries only in-frame clones and drops some. The sample carries some 30,000 clones, roughly 82% recorded once. This record belongs to a study of CD4 T cells in relation to SARS-CoV-2 and coronaviruses. Across the study: ViraFEST: roughly ten-day antigen culture of PBMCs, then TCR beta CDR3 sequencing. Findings and limits, study-wide: Culture-expanded clones reflect memory recall rather than primary priming during culture.

This TCR was sampled from an adult with COVID-19. The V call is TRBV4-1, the J call TRBJ1-5, with D maybe TRBD1 (6 bases). The sequencing sample was made of memory CD4+ T cells from PBMCs, cultured in vitro. The CDR3 sequence is CASSLAIQGHQPQHF. CDR3 coding DNA: TGCGCCAGCAGCCTCGCGATACAGGGTCATCAGCCCCAGCATTTT.